This T cell receptor (beta chain) appears in the sequencing data of a study of post-analysis software for immune sequencing data. As for the study in general: Some patients lacked subtype; others had relapsing-remitting, secondary progressive or progressive-relapsing disease.

The CDR3 is made up of 16 amino acids. CDR1 is LGHDT, CDR2 YNNKEL, per germline (reference sequence). Sequencing libraries made from TCR beta cDNA carried unique molecular identifiers. Each CDR3 protein is one row after TCRdb ran MiXCR on the PCR reads. Counted here are almost 700,000 distinct CDR3 sequences, about 60% occurring once; the ten biggest clones make up over 9%. Note on this clonotype: Its antigen is unknown.

Points from the study as a whole: Samples prepared in the same batch strongly co-clustered by F measure. With TRBV5-6, TRBV5-1 and TRBV20-1 included, 4 to 6 TRBV segments were more frequent in patients than in controls.

Specimen: blood. The clonotype comes from a girl aged 2 to 10 with multiple sclerosis. The J gene is TRBJ2-4, the V gene TRBV3-1; D tentatively fits TRBD1 or TRBD2 (5 bases each). The J call is in doubt because the DNA end fits TRBJ2-5 better. CDR3 nucleotides: TGTGCCAGCAGCCAGAACTGGGGGAACCTCCAAGAGACCCAGTACTTC. Translation gives CASSQNWGNLQETQYF.